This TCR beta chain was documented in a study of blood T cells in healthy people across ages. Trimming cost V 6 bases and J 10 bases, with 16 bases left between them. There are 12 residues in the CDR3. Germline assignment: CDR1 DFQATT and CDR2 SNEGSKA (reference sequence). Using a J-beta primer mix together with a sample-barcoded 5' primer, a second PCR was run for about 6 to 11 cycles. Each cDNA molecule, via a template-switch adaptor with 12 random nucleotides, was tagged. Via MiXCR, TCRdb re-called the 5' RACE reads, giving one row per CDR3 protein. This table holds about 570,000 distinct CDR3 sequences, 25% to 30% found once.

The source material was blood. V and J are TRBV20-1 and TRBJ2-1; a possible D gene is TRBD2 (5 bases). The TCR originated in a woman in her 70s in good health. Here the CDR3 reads CSAPSATREQFF. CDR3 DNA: TGCAGTGCCCCATCTGCAACTAGGGAGCAGTTCTTC.